This entry describes one TCR beta chain. Its matching antigen is unknown. This record comes from a study of OX40 agonist ivuxolimab in advanced cancers. Study details: The study treated patients with ivuxolimab, an agonistic anti-OX40 (CD134) antibody. Overall study results and limits: Among expanded peripheral T cells, antigen specificity went undetermined.

Clones were sequenced by immunoSEQ multiplex PCR, and TCRdb holds only the in-frame ones, with some missing. The sample includes roughly 86,000 clones, around 90% of them seen just once. Germline CDR1 SGHNT, CDR2 YENEEA. V was trimmed by 4 bases and J by 1 base, leaving 8 bases between them. The length of the CDR3 is 13 residues. The source was CD4+ or CD8+ T cells sorted from blood, collected in a trial of the OX40 agonist ivuxolimab. The sequence was collected from an adult with an advanced solid tumor such as melanoma, head and neck, liver or kidney cancer. The genes are TRBV11-3 and TRBJ2-7, with D uncertain. The CDR3 bases are TGTGCCAGCAGCTCCACGACTTCCTACGAGCAGTACTTC. Its translation: CASSSTTSYEQYF.